This T cell receptor (beta chain) was retrieved from a study of blood T cell repertoires in COVID-19 (dated by TCRdb to about 2020). Broadly, across the study: Samples covering the acute and convalescent phases of COVID-19 were provided by collaborators in the United States, Italy and Spain. The material from the prospective study consisted of cDNA or gDNA derived from T cells, B-cell-depleted T cells, or PBMCs. Deeply sampled blood TCRbeta repertoires from subjects exposed to, actively infected with, or recovered from COVID-19 were included in the dataset. The repertoires were released in a freely available public database meant as a resource for research on the immune response to SARS-CoV-2. Samples were obtained from the ongoing ImmuneRACE study (first 160 participants) and from roughly 1,300 subjects provided by 6 global collaborators. A de-identified subject ID, COVID-19 status, age in years and sex were almost always included in the sample metadata. HLA class I and class II types, where available, came from metadata supplied by the sample provider rather than from assay-based typing. On the study overall, not on this receptor specifically: The quantity of clinical and demographic metadata differed by source and by participant and was supplied without curation.

TCRbeta CDR3 regions were amplified from genomic DNA by means of the immunoSEQ Assay, a bias-controlled multiplex PCR. For the original study's pipeline: Nucleated cell counts per sample were estimated from amplification of reference gene primers within the assay. To quantify the absolute abundance of each unique TCRbeta CDR3 rearrangement, sequence reads were collapsed and filtered. Productive Simpson clonality was computed per sample as the square root of Simpson's diversity index over productive rearrangements. The table comes from immuneACCESS by way of TCRdb, which keeps in-frame sequences with V and J called. Part of the clones is missing from these tables; in studies checked, under half for an unresolved V gene and the rest for unknown reasons. V and J calls and clone size are those listed in that table; D and trimming were worked out from the DNA. The sample records 65,000 to 70,000 clones, around 84% of which are singletons. Approximately 3.7% of the sample is taken by the ten largest.

Collaborating institutions collected whole blood in K2EDTA tubes following their own protocols. For TCRbeta analysis, collaborators shipped samples in one of three forms: frozen whole blood, isolated PBMCs, or DNA extracted from either of those sample types. CDR1 and CDR2 (WSHSY, SAAADI) derive from the germline V gene. The V and J ends are trimmed by 4 bases and 1 base, leaving 7 bases between them. The CDR3 numbers 14 residues from cysteine through phenylalanine. The retained sequence is limited to the CDR3, 42 bases, with the frame set at the first base. About this clone itself: Its antigen is currently not known. No per-base quality is available; no much larger clone lies one base away.

Recombination linked TRBV10-2 to TRBJ2-2, with the D gene call left open. The sequence derives from a man aged 50-60 years with acute or convalescent COVID-19. The sequenced material came from peripheral blood. The CDR3 is CASSVGWNTGELFF. The nucleotide sequence reads as follows: TGCGCCAGCAGTGTGGGCTGGAACACCGGGGAGCTGTTTTTT.